This paragraph reports one TCR beta chain. This sample was taken from a study of OX40 agonist ivuxolimab in advanced cancers. About the study: Mean age approximately 61 years, range roughly 20 to 85; approximately 80% male.

Sequencing used immunoSEQ multiplex PCR; TCRdb keeps in-frame clones, though not all of them. The data hold some 76,000 clones, with about 80% observed a single time. Material: CD4+ or CD8+ T cells sorted from blood, obtained in a trial of the OX40 agonist ivuxolimab. The sequence was collected from an adult with an advanced solid tumor such as melanoma, head and neck, liver or kidney cancer.

The CDR3 is CSAVTGSRPDTQYF. The CDR3 coding sequence is TGCAGCGCAGTTACCGGGAGTCGCCCAGATACGCAGTATTTT. The rearrangement links TRBV29-1 to TRBJ2-3; D might be TRBD2 (6 bases). The CDR3 loop spans 14 amino acids. The V gene's germline CDR1 is SQVTM and CDR2 ANQGSEA. The V end lost 7 bases, the J end lost 4 bases, and 18 bases lay between the germline ends.